This entry describes one T cell receptor (beta chain). Its matching antigen is unknown. Looked up from germline, CDR1 is SGHTA and CDR2 is FQGNSA. This CDR3 has 15 residues. This entry comes from a study of monozygotic twins with inflammatory bowel disease. Findings and caveats of the study: Especially with disease activity, IBD patients shared fewer clonotypes with others than healthy twins did. Patient-to-patient differences in immunosuppressive treatment may have added variability to the repertoires.

Across eight separate reactions for each sample, cDNA was made. TCRdb reprocessed the 5' RACE reads and keeps a single row for each CDR3 protein, giving no DNA. The sample yields under 350,000 distinct CDR3 sequences, of which the top ten take up less than 6.5%. The chain couples TRBV7-2 to TRBJ2-1; as DNA is missing, the TRBD1 call by TCRdb cannot be tested. This TCR was recovered from a human donor with ulcerative colitis or Crohn's disease, or a healthy co-twin of an affected twin (not recorded which). Sequenced: blood. The CDR3 loop is CASRNGRGRYNEQFF.